This T cell receptor beta chain emerged from a study of T cell clones after liver transplantation. The CDR3 totals 14 residues. The germline V and J ends were trimmed by 5 bases and 5 bases, with 15 bases remaining between them. The germline V gene has CDR1 MNHNS and CDR2 SASEGT. Some clones are missing from TCRdb's copy, which holds only in-frame ones; the method was immunoSEQ multiplex PCR. In the table there are about 22,000 clones, 55% to 75% of which are singletons. This chain joins TRBV6-1 and TRBJ1-1; D might be TRBD1 (5 bases). The sequences come from CD4+ T cells from blood, collected before liver transplant. This sequence originates from a human donor who received a liver transplant. CDR3: CASSPQGGKTEAFF. CDR3 bases: TGTGCCAGCAGTCCCCAGGGCGGGAAAACTGAAGCTTTCTTT.